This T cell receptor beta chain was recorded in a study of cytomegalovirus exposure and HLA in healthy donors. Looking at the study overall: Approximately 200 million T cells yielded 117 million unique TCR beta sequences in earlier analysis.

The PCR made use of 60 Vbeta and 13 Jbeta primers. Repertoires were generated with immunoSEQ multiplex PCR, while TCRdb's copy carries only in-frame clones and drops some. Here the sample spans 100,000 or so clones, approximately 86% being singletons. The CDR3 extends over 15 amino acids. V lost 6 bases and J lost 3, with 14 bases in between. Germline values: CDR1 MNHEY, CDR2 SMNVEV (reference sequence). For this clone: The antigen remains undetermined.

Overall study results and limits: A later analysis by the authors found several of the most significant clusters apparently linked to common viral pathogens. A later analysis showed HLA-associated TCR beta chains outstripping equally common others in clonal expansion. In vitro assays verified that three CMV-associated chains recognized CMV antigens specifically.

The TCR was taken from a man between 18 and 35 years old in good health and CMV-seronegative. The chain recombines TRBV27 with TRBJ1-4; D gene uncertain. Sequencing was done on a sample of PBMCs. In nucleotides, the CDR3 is TGTGCCAGCAGCCCGCAGTTAACCCCTAATGAAAAACTGTTTTTT. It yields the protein CASSPQLTPNEKLFF. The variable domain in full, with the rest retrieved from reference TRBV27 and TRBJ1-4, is EAQVTQNPRYLITVTGKKLTVTCSQNMNHEYMSWYRQDPGLGLRQIYYSMNVEVTDKGDVPEGYKVSRKEKRNFPLILESPSPNQTSLYFCASSPQLTPNEKLFFGSGTQLSVL.